The rows below give T cell receptor beta chains drawn from one sample of a study of shared clonotypes between healthy human individuals. Sequencing was performed with immunoSEQ multiplex PCR; in TCRdb, only in-frame clones are kept and a portion is missing. The table records about 490,000 clones, around 79% of them present only once. Specimen: PBMCs. All receptors come from a middle-aged woman in good health. Some clones in this sample may be carry-over from other donors' samples. Both conserved end residues are part of each CDR3. A D gene is named only where the DNA matches it firmly.

D gene | V gene | CDR3 protein
TRBD2 | TRBV11-2 | CASSSTSGRKVELFF
. | TRBV29-1 | CSVGGLYNEQFF
TRBD2 | TRBV5-6 | CASSSPGTSGARGQFF
. | TRBV29-1 | CSVDGGENIQYF
. | TRBV28 | CASRPGTQRTKQYF
TRBD2 | TRBV30 | CAWNGLAGVAGANVLTF
TRBD2 | TRBV7-7 | CASSLLAGGPGETQYF
. | TRBV7-9 | CASSLASGGPTEAFF
. | TRBV4-1 | CASSQRLGGTEAFF
TRBD1 | TRBV30 | CAWRAEQGASEAFF
. | TRBV11-1 | CASSQGAVGFMGETQYF
. | TRBV10-1 | CASSKQSGYGETQYF
TRBD2 | TRBV5-1 | CASSLAGAGPYNEQFF
TRBD2 | TRBV19 | CASSPLGLEAQFF
. | TRBV27 | CASSPGHIYEQYF
. | TRBV11-2 | CASSYGGRPTDTQYF